This record covers a single T cell receptor beta chain. Its antigen specificity is not known. No qualities accompany the bases; no much larger clone lies one base away. TCRbeta CDR3 regions were amplified from genomic DNA using the immunoSEQ Assay, a bias-controlled multiplex PCR. In the original analysis: Within the assay, amplification of reference gene primers was used to estimate how many nucleated cells each sample contained. To quantify the absolute abundance of each unique TCRbeta CDR3 rearrangement, sequence reads were collapsed and filtered. For each sample, productive Simpson clonality was calculated as the square root of Simpson's diversity index over productive rearrangements. Imported from immuneACCESS, the table was reduced by TCRdb to in-frame sequences with V and J called. These copies leave out some clones; in studies compared against another copy, an unresolved V gene accounts for under half, and the cause of the remainder is not known. V, J and clone size were drawn from that table, and D and trimming were deduced from the DNA. This sample is represented by fewer than 200,000 clones; around 89% of them were singletons. The ten largest clones capture roughly 26% of the sample.

The data were taken from a study of blood T cell repertoires in COVID-19 (dated by TCRdb to 2018 to 2020). Some background on the complete study: Collaborator samples came from the United States, Italy and Spain and covered acute and convalescent phases of COVID-19. The material from the prospective study consisted of cDNA or gDNA derived from T cells, B-cell-depleted T cells, or PBMCs. Deeply sampled blood TCRbeta repertoires from subjects exposed to, actively infected with, or recovered from COVID-19 were included in the dataset. The repertoires were released in a freely available public database meant as a resource for research on the immune response to SARS-CoV-2. The samples were drawn from two sources: the first 160 participants of the ongoing ImmuneRACE study, and 1,200 or so subjects contributed by 6 global collaborators. A de-identified subject ID, COVID-19 status, age in years and sex were almost always included in the sample metadata. Where HLA class I and class II types were available, the types were taken from metadata supplied by the sample provider, not from assay-based typing.

On the study overall, not on this receptor specifically: The amount of clinical and demographic metadata varied by source and participant and was provided uncurated.

Whole blood was collected in K2EDTA tubes by collaborating institutions according to the institutions' own protocols. Collaborator samples were shipped for TCRbeta analysis as frozen whole blood, isolated PBMCs, or DNA extracted from either sample type. Trimming removed 6 bases from V and 7 bases from J, leaving 13 bases between the germline ends. The germline V gene (reference sequence) yields MNHEY for CDR1 and SMNVEV for CDR2. The CDR3 has 13 amino acids, counting the end cysteine and phenylalanine. Only the CDR3 part of the read is kept: 39 bases, read in frame from the first base. Sequenced sample: peripheral blood. Rearrangement joined TRBV27 to TRBJ1-5, and TRBD1 may be the D gene, going by 5 matching bases. This TCR was sampled from a man aged 55 to 69 with acute or convalescent COVID-19. The CDR3 amino acid sequence is: CASRGSGGQPQHF. The DNA reads TGTGCCAGCAGGGGGTCCGGGGGGCAGCCCCAGCATTTT.